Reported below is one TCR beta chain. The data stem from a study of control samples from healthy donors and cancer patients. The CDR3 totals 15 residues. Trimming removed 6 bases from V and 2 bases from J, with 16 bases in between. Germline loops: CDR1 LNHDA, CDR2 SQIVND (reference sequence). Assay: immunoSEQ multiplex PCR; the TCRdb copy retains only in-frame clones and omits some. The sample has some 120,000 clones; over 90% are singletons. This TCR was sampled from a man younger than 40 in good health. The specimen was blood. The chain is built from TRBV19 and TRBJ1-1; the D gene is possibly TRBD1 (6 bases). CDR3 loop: CASRPGHTTNTEAFF. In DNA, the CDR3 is TGTGCCAGTAGACCGGGACACACGACCAACACTGAAGCTTTCTTT.